The rows below give T cell receptor beta chains drawn from one sample of a study of OX40 agonist ivuxolimab in advanced cancers. Libraries were prepared by immunoSEQ multiplex PCR; TCRdb keeps only in-frame clonotypes and omits some of them. The sample records some 80,000 clones, 94% being singletons. Here the sequenced sample was CD4+ or CD8+ T cells sorted from blood, taken in a trial of the OX40 agonist ivuxolimab. The origin of the receptors is an adult with an advanced solid tumor such as melanoma, head and neck, liver or kidney cancer. The CDR3 runs from the conserved cysteine through the conserved F or W. The order of the fields is J gene, V gene, clone size, D gene, CDR3 DNA, CDR3 protein. A D gene is named only where the DNA matches it firmly. Clone size appears in some rows only: once, few, many, or a class for an expanded clone.

j_gene: TRBJ2-7
v_gene: TRBV27
abundance: .
d_gene: .
CDR3nt: TGTGCCATCCGACGGTCCTACGAGCAGTACTTC
CDR3aa: CAIRRSYEQYF

j_gene: TRBJ2-1
v_gene: TRBV4-1
abundance: .
d_gene: .
CDR3nt: TGCGCCAGCAGCCAAGCCAATTTCTACGGGGACAATGAGCAGTTCTTC
CDR3aa: CASSQANFYGDNEQFF

j_gene: TRBJ1-1
v_gene: TRBV5-1
abundance: once
d_gene: .
CDR3nt: TGCGCCAGCAGCTTGGTGCCGAACACTGAAGCTTTCTTT
CDR3aa: CASSLVPNTEAFF

j_gene: TRBJ1-1
v_gene: TRBV4-1
abundance: .
d_gene: .
CDR3nt: TGCGCCAGCAGCCAAATGGGGGCGATGAACACTGAAGCTTTCTTT
CDR3aa: CASSQMGAMNTEAFF

j_gene: TRBJ2-7
v_gene: TRBV4-1
abundance: .
d_gene: .
CDR3nt: TGCGCCAGCAGCCAAGATAGACAGATATACGAGCAGTACTTC
CDR3aa: CASSQDRQIYEQYF

j_gene: TRBJ1-1
v_gene: TRBV19
abundance: .
d_gene: .
CDR3nt: TGTGCCAGTAGTATAAGCGCTGTGAACACTGAAGCTTTCTTT
CDR3aa: CASSISAVNTEAFF

j_gene: TRBJ1-3
v_gene: TRBV9
abundance: .
d_gene: TRBD1
CDR3nt: TGTGCCAGCAGCGTAGCGGGGACAGACGGAAACACCATATATTTT
CDR3aa: CASSVAGTDGNTIYF

j_gene: TRBJ1-1
v_gene: TRBV19
abundance: .
d_gene: .
CDR3nt: TGTGCCAGTAGTATGGGTAGGAACACTGAAGCTTTCTTT
CDR3aa: CASSMGRNTEAFF

j_gene: TRBJ2-3
v_gene: TRBV21-1
abundance: .
d_gene: .
CDR3nt: TGTGCCAGCAGCAAAACAGGGCCCACAGATACGCAGTATTTT
CDR3aa: CASSKTGPTDTQYF

j_gene: TRBJ2-3
v_gene: TRBV6-5
abundance: .
d_gene: .
CDR3nt: TGCGCCAGCGGGCCGGGAGAGCAGACGCAGTATTTT
CDR3aa: CASGPGEQTQYF